The TCR beta chain under discussion was sequenced for a study of OX40 agonist ivuxolimab in advanced cancers. Data came from immunoSEQ multiplex PCR; TCRdb stores just in-frame clones and leaves some out. Found here are 70,000 to 90,000 clones, around 81% of them singletons; the top ten hold around 2%. At cycle 4 day 1, cycle 7 day 1, and baseline, blood was sampled. Study-wide points: The mean number of expanded clones was higher in CD8+ T cells than in CD4+.

This CDR3 is 15 amino acids long. Looked up from germline, CDR1 is SGDLS and CDR2 is YYNGEE. The V and J ends lost 4 bases and 0 bases, in that order; junction bases with no gene match: 3. Comment on this clone: The target antigen is unknown.

The sequence derives from an adult with an advanced solid tumor such as melanoma, head and neck, liver or kidney cancer. The chain combines TRBV9 with TRBJ2-2; TRBD2 aligns across 7 bases. This specimen consisted of CD4+ or CD8+ T cells sorted from blood, obtained in a trial of the OX40 agonist ivuxolimab. The CDR3 nucleotides read TGTGCCAGCAGCTTAGGACTAGCGAACACCGGGGAGCTGTTTTTT. This sequence encodes CASSLGLANTGELFF.